This is a list of T cell receptor beta chains from one sample in a study of human T cells and chemical hapten exposure. TCRdb reprocessed the RACE reads with MiXCR, giving one entry per CDR3 protein. Altogether roughly 200,000 distinct CDR3 sequences are present, around 24% being singletons, with the ten largest covering less than 7%. The sequencing here drew on whole blood, taken in connection with sensitization to the hapten diphenylcyclopropenone (DPC). The receptors originated from a woman aged 45-65 years with alopecia areata. Some clones in this sample may be carry-over from other donors' samples. The conserved cysteine and the conserved F or W are not part of the CDR3 here. A D gene is named only where the DNA matches it firmly.

>TRBD2|TRBV20-1
SAKLLAGVGTQY
>TRBD1|TRBV11-2
ASSLPRQGPEAF
>-|TRBV7-8
ASSPRSGTNQPQH
>TRBD2|TRBV7-2
ASSRRLAGDGTDTQY
>-|TRBV6-5
ASSPTGLYGYT
>-|TRBV7-9
ASSSGAATNEKLF
>TRBD2|TRBV10-3
ATSGMETQY
>-|TRBV5-6
ASSLSSGEETQY
>-|TRBV7-2
ASSLDFSYTDTQY
>TRBD2|TRBV3-1
ASSYQTSGTSTDTQY
>-|TRBV7-9
ASSLLIGPYGYT
>-|TRBV25-1
ASSEGDYSNQPQH
>TRBD1|TRBV20-1
SALKPTQGDTQY
>TRBD2|TRBV27
ASTGREYEQY
>TRBD2|TRBV10-3
AISGTSGRSEQF
>-|TRBV7-9
ASSPYGPYEQY
>-|TRBV12-3/TRBV12-4
ASRLDRRSLEAF
>-|TRBV2
ASSEARPSTDTQY
>TRBD2|TRBV5-1
ASSQTSGTIYEQY
>TRBD1|TRBV20-1
SAKPGQGSRPYGYT
>-|TRBV7-7
ASSLKQNTEAF
>-|TRBV5-1
ASSAGTKETQY
>-|TRBV15
ATSSASSWEQY
>-|TRBV20-1
SARDSGPRSGEQY
>TRBD2|TRBV6-5
ASSQLAGQETQY
>-|TRBV29-1
SAGELGTDTQY
>TRBD2|TRBV2
ASSEGLAGSYEQY
>-|TRBV15
ATSRPPTQSQQF
>-|TRBV7-9
ASSSGRSKNTGELF
>TRBD1|TRBV4-1
ASSQVLKTRRDRADYGYT
>-|TRBV20-1
SNRGDSGNTIY
>-|TRBV29-1
SGWADNEQF
>-|TRBV10-3
AISEQGSEF
>TRBD2|TRBV20-1
SARGSSGRVDNEQF
>-|TRBV29-1
SAEMTMNTEAF
>TRBD2|TRBV29-1
SAPGLAGGDTGELF
>TRBD2|TRBV29-1
SVESQREGAETQY
>-|TRBV5-5
ASSLIGKTEAF